The T cell receptor (beta chain) described here comes from a study of T cells in localized non-small cell lung cancer. General study results and limits: Uninvolved adjacent lung, not tumor, had the highest T cell clonality. Appearance in adjacent lung was seen for a median about 60 of the top 100 tumor clones.

On this clone: Its antigen remains unknown.

TCRdb's copy holds only in-frame clones and misses some; the assay was immunoSEQ multiplex PCR. The sample carries 20,000 to 25,000 clones, approximately 84% recorded once. The CDR3 loop spans 15 amino acids. Germline V gene data show CDR1 as SGHTA and CDR2 as FQGNSA. Trimming removed 2 bases at V and 0 bases at J, with 10 bases between. V is TRBV7-2 and J is TRBJ1-2; D is unclear. The sample in question was peripheral blood, obtained before any cancer treatment. The clonotype originates from a male donor at least 60 years old with stage I squamous cell lung carcinoma. The CDR3 DNA sequence: TGTGCCAGCAGCTTATATCAGGCTACTAACTATGGCTACACCTTC. Translated: CASSLYQATNYGYTF.